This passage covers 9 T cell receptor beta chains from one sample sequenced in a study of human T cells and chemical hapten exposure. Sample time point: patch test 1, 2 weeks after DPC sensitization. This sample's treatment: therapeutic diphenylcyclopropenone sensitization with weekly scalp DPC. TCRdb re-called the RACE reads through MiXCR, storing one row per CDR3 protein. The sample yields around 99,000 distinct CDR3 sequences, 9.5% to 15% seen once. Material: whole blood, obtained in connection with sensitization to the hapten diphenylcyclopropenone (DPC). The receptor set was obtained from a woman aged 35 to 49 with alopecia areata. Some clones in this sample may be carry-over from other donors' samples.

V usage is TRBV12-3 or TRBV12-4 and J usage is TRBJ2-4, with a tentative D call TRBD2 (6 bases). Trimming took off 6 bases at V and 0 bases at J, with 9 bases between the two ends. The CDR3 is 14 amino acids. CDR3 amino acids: CASRAAGAKNIQYF. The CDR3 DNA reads TGTGCCAGCAGGGCAGCGGGAGCCAAAAACATTCAGTACTTC.

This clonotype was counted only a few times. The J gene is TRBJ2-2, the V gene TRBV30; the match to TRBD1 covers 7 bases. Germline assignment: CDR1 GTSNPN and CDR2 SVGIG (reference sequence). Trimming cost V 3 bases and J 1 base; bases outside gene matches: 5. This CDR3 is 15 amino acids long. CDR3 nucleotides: TGTGCCTGGAGGCCGGGACAGCGGAACACCGGGGAGCTGTTTTTT. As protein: CAWRPGQRNTGELFF.

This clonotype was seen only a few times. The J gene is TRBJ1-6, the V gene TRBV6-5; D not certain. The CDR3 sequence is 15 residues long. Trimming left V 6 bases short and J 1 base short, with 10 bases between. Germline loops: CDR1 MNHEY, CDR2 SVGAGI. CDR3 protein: CASRREGSYNSPLHF. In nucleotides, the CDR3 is TGTGCCAGCAGAAGAGAGGGATCCTATAATTCACCCCTCCACTTT.

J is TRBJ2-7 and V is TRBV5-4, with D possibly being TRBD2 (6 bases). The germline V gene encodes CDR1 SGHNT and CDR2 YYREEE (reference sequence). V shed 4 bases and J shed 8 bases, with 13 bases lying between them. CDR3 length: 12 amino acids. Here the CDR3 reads CASSTRETQQYF. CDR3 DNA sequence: TGTGCCAGCAGCACCCGGGAGACCCAGCAGTACTTC.

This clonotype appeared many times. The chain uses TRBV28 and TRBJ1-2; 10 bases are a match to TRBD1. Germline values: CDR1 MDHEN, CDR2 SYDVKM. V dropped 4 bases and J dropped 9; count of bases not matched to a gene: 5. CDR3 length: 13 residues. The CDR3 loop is CASSSGQGESYTF. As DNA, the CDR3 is TGTGCCAGCAGTTCTGGACAGGGGGAGAGCTACACCTTC.

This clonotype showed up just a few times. CDR3 residues: CASSNRLAGHYEQYF. The CDR3 bases are TGTGCCAGCAGCAACAGACTAGCGGGGCACTACGAGCAGTACTTC. The chain joins TRBV7-9 to TRBJ2-7; 11 bases fit TRBD2. V lost 5 bases and J lost 3; bases outside the gene matches: 6. Per germline, CDR1 SEHNR and CDR2 FQNEAQ (reference sequence). The CDR3 loop spans 15 amino acids.

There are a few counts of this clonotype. Here the CDR3 reads CASSLGGTNNEKLFF. DNA for the CDR3: TGTGCCAGCAGCTTAGGGGGGACGAACAATGAAAAACTGTTTTTT. This chain uses TRBV7-9 with TRBJ1-4; D is perhaps TRBD1 (5 bases). Trimming cost V 1 base and J 5 bases, with 11 bases left between them. The CDR3 runs 15 residues. Germline CDR1 reads SEHNR; CDR2 reads FQNEAQ (reference sequence). Drawing the rest from reference TRBV7-9 and TRBJ1-4, the complete variable domain is DTGVSQNPRHKITKRGQNVTFRCDPISEHNRLYWYRQTLGQGPEFLTYFQNEAQLEKSRLLSDRFSAERPKGSFSTLEIQRTEQGDSAMYLCASSLGGTNNEKLFFGSGTQLSVL.

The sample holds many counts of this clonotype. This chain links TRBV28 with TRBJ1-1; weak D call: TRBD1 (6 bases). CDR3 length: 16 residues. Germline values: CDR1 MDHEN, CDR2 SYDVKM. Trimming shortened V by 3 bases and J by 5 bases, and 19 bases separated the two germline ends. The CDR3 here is CASSLPSWGRGTEAFF. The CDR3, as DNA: TGTGCCAGCAGTTTGCCTAGTTGGGGGCGAGGGACTGAAGCTTTCTTT.

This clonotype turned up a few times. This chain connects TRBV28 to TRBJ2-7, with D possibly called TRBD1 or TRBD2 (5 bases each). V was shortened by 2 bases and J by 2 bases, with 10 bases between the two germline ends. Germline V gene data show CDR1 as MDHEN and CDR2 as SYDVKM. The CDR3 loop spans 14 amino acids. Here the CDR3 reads CASSLQGRTYEQYF. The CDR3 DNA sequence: TGTGCCAGCAGTTTACAGGGACGAACCTACGAGCAGTACTTC.